What follows are 27 T cell receptor beta chains derived from one specimen sequenced in a study of blood T cell repertoires in COVID-19. TCRdb's copy holds only in-frame clones and misses some; the assay was immunoSEQ multiplex PCR. The data hold roughly 400,000 clones, with about nine tenths observed a single time. The sequenced material came from PBMCs or T cells enriched from blood (not recorded which). The receptor source for this set is a young man who had recovered from COVID-19.

V and J are TRBV5-1 and TRBJ2-2; TRBD2 agrees at 7 bases. The J segment lost 4 bases and the V segment lost 4 bases, leaving 10 bases of the junction unmatched. The germline V gene has CDR1 SGHRS and CDR2 YFSETQ. The CDR3 runs 16 residues. The CDR3 sequence is CASSPRAGVSTGELFF. Here the CDR3 DNA reads TGCGCCAGCAGCCCCAGGGCGGGAGTATCCACCGGGGAGCTGTTTTTT.

The chain is built from TRBV11-3 and TRBJ2-1; D might be TRBD1 (5 bases). Germline assignment: CDR1 SGHNT and CDR2 YENEEA. The germline V and J ends were trimmed by 0 bases and 10 bases, with 13 bases remaining between them. This CDR3 spans 14 amino acids. The CDR3 protein is CASSLDKGPEEQFF. The CDR3, as DNA: TGTGCCAGCAGCTTAGACAAGGGGCCAGAAGAGCAGTTCTTC.

This clone was seen just once. V usage is TRBV9 and J usage is TRBJ2-5, with TRBD2 as a possible D gene (6 bases). Trimming pared 4 bases from V and 5 bases from J, leaving 18 bases between. The CDR3 covers 15 residues. CDR1 SGDLS and CDR2 YYNGEE come from the germline V gene. The CDR3 DNA is TGTGCCAGCAGCTCCTCATCGGGAGCGGGCGAGACCCAGTACTTC. As protein: CASSSSSGAGETQYF.

The chain has TRBV29-1 and TRBJ2-1, with TRBD2 matching over 10 bases. Losses at the gene ends were 3 bases for V and 9 bases for J; bases not matched to a gene: 5. The CDR3 loop spans 13 amino acids. The germline V gene has CDR1 SQVTM and CDR2 ANQGSEA. This CDR3 is CSVDSGGASEQFF. The CDR3 DNA reads TGCAGCGTTGACAGCGGGGGGGCCAGTGAGCAGTTCTTC.

This clone was observed once. The chain recombines TRBV6-2 or TRBV6-3 with TRBJ1-1; TRBD1 aligns across 7 bases. Germline V gene data show CDR1 as MNHEY and CDR2 as SVGEGT. V lost 6 bases and J lost 0; bases outside the gene matches: 4. This CDR3 is 14 amino acids long. The CDR3 DNA follows: TGTGCCAGCAGATACAGGGGCCTGAACACTGAAGCTTTCTTT. This translates into CASRYRGLNTEAFF.

The chain has TRBV6-5 and TRBJ2-7; D is undetermined. CDR3 length: 13 residues. Trimming pared 5 bases from V and 3 bases from J, leaving 11 bases between. The germline V gene encodes CDR1 MNHEY and CDR2 SVGAGI. The CDR3 region has the DNA TGTGCCAGCAGTCCCCACAACGTCTACGAGCAGTACTTC. Amino acids: CASSPHNVYEQYF.

The chain employs TRBV27 and TRBJ2-1; 9 nucleotides agree with TRBD2. V lost 6 bases, J lost 4 bases, and 7 bases stayed unmatched. The germline gives CDR1 MNHEY, CDR2 SMNVEV (reference sequence). This CDR3 is built from 15 residues. The CDR3 DNA is TGTGCCAGCAGACCTGCGGGAGGGCCTTACAATGAGCAGTTCTTC. Residues: CASRPAGGPYNEQFF.

A single count supports this clone. This chain connects TRBV2 to TRBJ2-3; TRBD1 might be the D (5 bases). V was shortened by 3 bases and J by 9 bases, with 10 bases between the two germline ends. CDR3 length: 12 residues. Germline V gene data show CDR1 as SNHLY and CDR2 as FYNNEI. As DNA, the CDR3 is TGTGCCAGCAGTGACAGGGTGGGGACGCAGTATTTT. Translated, it gives CASSDRVGTQYF.

Concerning this clone itself: The same CDR3 is also encoded by other DNA sequences in this sample. This chain links TRBV29-1 with TRBJ2-5; TRBD2 agrees at 8 bases. This CDR3 region has 12 residues. Trimming removed 6 bases from V and 3 bases from J; junction bases left unmatched: 3. Germline values: CDR1 SQVTM, CDR2 ANQGSEA. Here the CDR3 reads CSVLSGEETQYF. For the CDR3, the DNA is TGCAGCGTCCTTAGCGGGGAAGAGACCCAGTACTTC.

The chain carries TRBV7-8 and TRBJ2-5; 9 positions agree with TRBD2. The germline V gene has CDR1 SGHVS and CDR2 FQNEAQ. The trim removed 5 bases at V and 1 base at J, leaving 8 bases unmatched. This CDR3 is built from 16 residues. CDR3 in amino acids: CASSLVAGALQETQYF. The CDR3 bases are TGTGCCAGCAGCCTCGTAGCGGGGGCACTCCAAGAGACCCAGTACTTC.

The V gene is TRBV6-2 or TRBV6-3, the J gene TRBJ1-6; D gene ambiguous. V was pared by 6 bases and J by 5 bases, with 11 bases between. Per germline, CDR1 MNHEY and CDR2 SVGEGT. CDR3 length: 14 residues. The CDR3 region is CASSTLQNNSPLHF. The CDR3 nucleotides read TGTGCCAGCAGCACCCTCCAGAATAATTCACCCCTCCACTTT.

V and J are TRBV12-3 or TRBV12-4 and TRBJ1-2, with D tentatively TRBD1 (6 bases). This CDR3 is built from 13 residues. Trimming removed 6 bases at V and 4 bases at J, with 12 bases between. The CDR3 is CASRGATLYGYTF. DNA of the CDR3: TGTGCCAGCAGGGGGGCCACGCTCTATGGCTACACCTTC.

The V gene is TRBV2, the J gene TRBJ2-5; 7 bases are shared with TRBD2. V lost 8 bases to trimming and J lost 5 bases; unmatched junction nucleotides: 5. The germline V gene encodes CDR1 SNHLY and CDR2 FYNNEI. CDR3 length: 12 residues. Here the CDR3 reads CASGEGRETQYF. CDR3 in DNA: TGTGCCAGCGGGGAGGGCCGGGAGACCCAGTACTTC.

The chain carries TRBV5-6 and TRBJ1-1; no definite D call. This CDR3 comprises 16 residues. Germline V gene lookup returns CDR1 SGHDT and CDR2 YYEEEE. V was pared by 0 bases and J by 0 bases, with 12 bases between. In DNA form, the CDR3 reads TGTGCCAGCAGCTTGGGAGGCGGGATAATGAACACTGAAGCTTTCTTT. It specifies CASSLGGGIMNTEAFF.

This clone was detected many times. The chain has TRBV7-8 and TRBJ1-5, with D perhaps matching TRBD1 (6 bases). The CDR3 runs to 15 residues. The V and J ends lost 3 bases and 5 bases respectively, with 14 bases between them. Looked up from germline, CDR1 is SGHVS and CDR2 is FQNEAQ. For the CDR3, the DNA is TGTGCCAGCAGCTTCGGTACAGGGAGTCATCAGCCCCAGCATTTT. Residues: CASSFGTGSHQPQHF.

The J gene is TRBJ1-4, the V gene TRBV7-9; maybe TRBD1 (6 bases). Germline V gives CDR1 SEHNR, CDR2 FQNEAQ (reference sequence). With 0 bases removed from V and 8 bases from J, the gap between germline ends came to 16 bases. The CDR3 sequence is 16 residues long. DNA of the CDR3: TGTGCCAGCAGCTTAGCGCTGGGGGCTGGGAGCGAAAAACTGTTTTTT. Protein: CASSLALGAGSEKLFF.

In nucleotides, the CDR3 is TGTGCCAGTAGTCAAGCGACAGCATACGAGCAGTACTTC. Translation: CASSQATAYEQYF. This chain joins TRBV19 and TRBJ2-7, with D possibly TRBD1 on 5 matching bases. The germline V gene has CDR1 LNHDA and CDR2 SQIVND (reference sequence). Trimming removed 5 bases at V and 4 bases at J, with 12 bases between. The CDR3 consists of 13 residues.

The chain recombines TRBV5-1 with TRBJ2-1; 10 nucleotides match TRBD2. V shed 0 bases, J shed 8 bases, and the junction held 5 bases outside the gene matches. The CDR3 runs to 15 residues. Germline V gives CDR1 SGHRS, CDR2 YFSETQ. CDR3 residues: CASSLGTSGGDEQFF. In nucleotides, the CDR3 is TGCGCCAGCAGCTTGGGGACTAGCGGAGGGGATGAGCAGTTCTTC.

V is TRBV28 and J is TRBJ2-7; 9 bases line up with TRBD1. CDR1 and CDR2 from the germline V gene are MDHEN and SYDVKM. The CDR3 runs 14 residues. Losses at the gene ends were 6 bases for V and 5 bases for J; bases not matched to a gene: 8. CDR3 protein: CASRPGTGKNEQYF. CDR3 bases: TGTGCCAGCAGACCCGGGACAGGGAAAAACGAGCAGTACTTC.

This chain uses TRBV14 with TRBJ2-5, with D maybe TRBD2 (5 bases). CDR3 size: 13 residues. V lost 4 bases, J lost 5 bases, and 11 bases lay in between. Germline V CDR1 and CDR2: SGHDN, FVKESK. The CDR3 is CASSRGLVETQYF. DNA of the CDR3: TGTGCCAGCAGCCGAGGGCTAGTTGAGACCCAGTACTTC.

This rearrangement joins TRBV5-1 to TRBJ1-2; 8 bases align to TRBD1. V gave up 2 bases and J gave up 6 bases; unmatched junction bases: 6. Germline V lookup: CDR1 SGHRS, CDR2 YFSETQ. The CDR3 runs 14 residues. The CDR3 loop reads CASSLRDRGDGYTF. As DNA, the CDR3 is TGCGCCAGCAGCTTAAGAGACAGGGGAGATGGCTACACCTTC. The variable domain in full, with the rest retrieved from reference TRBV5-1 and TRBJ1-2, is KAGVTQTPRYLIKTRGQQVTLSCSPISGHRSVSWYQQTPGQGLQFLFEYFSETQRNKGNFPGRFSGRQFSNSRSEMNVSTLELGDSALYLCASSLRDRGDGYTFGSGTRLTVV.

The chain carries TRBV20-1 and TRBJ1-4; D is undetermined. The CDR3 runs 14 residues. Trimming took off 3 bases at V and 5 bases at J, with 13 bases between the two ends. Germline CDR1 is DFQATT and CDR2 is SNEGSKA (reference sequence). CDR3 sequence (DNA): TGCAGTGCTAGTTGGGCCAGCCGGAATGAAAAACTGTTTTTT. Translated, it gives CSASWASRNEKLFF.

The chain has TRBV11-3 and TRBJ2-7; possible D gene TRBD2, 6 bases. The V and J ends lost 5 bases and 2 bases respectively, with 19 bases between them. The V gene's germline CDR1 is SGHNT and CDR2 YENEEA. The CDR3 has 16 residues. The CDR3 sequence is CASSAEGWDGTYEQYF. CDR3 sequence (DNA): TGTGCCAGCAGCGCGGAGGGTTGGGACGGAACCTACGAGCAGTACTTC.

The rearrangement joins TRBV7-9 to TRBJ2-7; D may be TRBD1 (6 bases). Germline V CDR1 and CDR2: SEHNR, FQNEAQ (reference sequence). With 4 bases removed from V and 2 bases from J, the gap between germline ends came to 15 bases. The CDR3 totals 15 residues. CDR3 in amino acids: CASSYQQGNTYEQYF. CDR3 nucleotides: TGTGCCAGCAGCTACCAACAGGGAAATACCTACGAGCAGTACTTC.

This sequence joins TRBV27 and TRBJ2-2; possibly TRBD2 for D (6 bases). Trimming removed 7 bases at V and 2 bases at J, with 11 bases between. The germline V gene has CDR1 MNHEY and CDR2 SMNVEV (reference sequence). The CDR3 contains 14 residues. The CDR3 is CASKRLDNTGELFF. The CDR3, as DNA: TGTGCCAGCAAGAGACTAGATAACACCGGGGAGCTGTTTTTT.

The chain couples TRBV29-1 to TRBJ1-1; a weak D match, TRBD1 (6 bases). Trimming stripped 4 bases from V and 3 bases from J, with 12 bases between. Germline CDR1 is SQVTM and CDR2 is ANQGSEA. The CDR3 length is 13 residues. The CDR3: CSVGEGGDTEAFF. In nucleotides, the CDR3 is TGCAGCGTTGGCGAGGGGGGGGACACTGAAGCTTTCTTT.

This clone has just a few counts. This rearrangement joins TRBV7-9 to TRBJ1-2; 7 bases are a match to TRBD1. V was pared by 1 base and J by 8 bases, with 10 bases of the junction left unmatched. Per the germline V gene, CDR1 is SEHNR and CDR2 is FQNEAQ (reference sequence). The CDR3 has 15 residues. The CDR3 nucleotides are TGTGCCAGCAGCTTAGGACAGGGTTTATTCTGGGGCTACACCTTC. Translation gives CASSLGQGLFWGYTF.